These 5 T cell receptor beta chains came from one sample sequenced in a study of T-cell memory formation after mild COVID-19. A single record per CDR3 protein comes from TCRdb applying MiXCR to the 5' RACE reads. The sample contains 400,000 to 500,000 distinct CDR3 sequences, more than 15% of which appear only once. The sample comprised PBMCs or a T cell subset sorted from them (not recorded which). These receptors all come from a man between 18 and 29 years old who had mild COVID-19 (a few samples of this study predate the infection). Cell type and time point are not known.

The chain links TRBV11-2 to TRBJ1-1; 7 bases match TRBD1. Germline V gene data show CDR1 as SGHAT and CDR2 as FQNNGV. This CDR3 comprises 15 residues. V shed 6 bases and J 2 bases; nucleotides not matched to a gene: 9. As DNA, the CDR3 is TGTGCCAGCAGTACCGACAGGGTACTAAACACTGAAGCTTTCTTT. Encoded protein: CASSTDRVLNTEAFF.

This clonotype has just a few counts. The chain employs TRBV4-3 and TRBJ2-7; D gene unclear. The CDR3 totals 13 residues. Germline CDR1 is LGHNA and CDR2 is YSLEER. V gave up 0 bases and J gave up 6 bases, with 9 bases separating them. The CDR3 loop is CASSQDRLGEQYF. CDR3 in DNA: TGCGCCAGCAGCCAAGATCGCCTCGGCGAGCAGTACTTC.

This clonotype showed up just once. The chain links TRBV2 to TRBJ2-7; D not certain. Per germline, CDR1 SNHLY and CDR2 FYNNEI. The CDR3 has 12 residues. The germline V and J ends were trimmed by 4 bases and 5 bases, with 9 bases remaining between them. The CDR3 sequence is CASSVTRDEQYV. CDR3 coding DNA: TGTGCCAGCAGTGTGACCCGGGACGAGCAGTACGTC.

The V and J genes are TRBV5-1 and TRBJ1-2; D ambiguous. Deletions cut 5 bases from V and 0 bases from J, with 17 bases between. CDR3 length equals 16 residues. Germline CDR1 is SGHRS and CDR2 is YFSETQ. CDR3 sequence (DNA): TGCGCCAGCAGTTCCGGACCGAGGTCTTCTAACTATGGCTACACCTTC. This codes for CASSSGPRSSNYGYTF.

The table lists this clonotype with a few counts. This rearrangement joins TRBV2 to TRBJ2-3, with D perhaps TRBD1 (5 bases). Trimming stripped 4 bases from V and 4 bases from J, with 6 bases between. The CDR3 has 12 residues. Germline CDR1 and CDR2: SNHLY and FYNNEI. The CDR3 region is CASSGGPDTQYF. CDR3 nucleotides: TGTGCCAGCAGTGGGGGCCCAGATACGCAGTATTTT.